The 19 T cell receptor beta chains below were found in one sample sequenced in a study of control samples from healthy donors and cancer patients. Profiling relied on immunoSEQ multiplex PCR, and the TCRdb table lists in-frame clones only, not all of them. The sample holds fewer than 95,000 clones, roughly 86% seen once. The sequencing input was blood. The source is a man aged 30-40 years in good health.

This clone was observed once. The V call is TRBV9, the J call TRBJ2-5; D unclear. There are 13 residues in the CDR3. Germline V gene sequence: CDR1 SGDLS, CDR2 YYNGEE. Trimming took 3 bases from V and 1 from J, leaving 7 bases between them. The CDR3 bases are TGTGCCAGCAGCGCTAGTAGCCAAGAGACCCAGTACTTC. The encoded protein is CASSASSQETQYF.

This chain links TRBV2 with TRBJ2-7, with no clear D. This CDR3 is 13 amino acids long. With 6 bases removed from V and 3 bases from J, the gap between germline ends came to 12 bases. CDR1 is SNHLY and CDR2 is FYNNEI in the germline V gene. CDR3 nucleotide sequence: TGTGCCAGCAGGAACGGGCCCTACTACGAGCAGTACTTC. It codes for CASRNGPYYEQYF.

V is TRBV30 and J is TRBJ2-6; 10 bases match TRBD1. With 2 bases clipped from V and 4 bases from J, the junction kept 8 bases outside the gene matches. Germline CDR1 reads GTSNPN; CDR2 reads SVGIG (reference sequence). The CDR3 contains 17 residues. The CDR3 reads CAWSLTGTGVGANVLTF. The CDR3 nucleotides read TGTGCCTGGAGTCTTACAGGGACAGGGGTAGGGGCCAACGTCCTGACTTTC. The full variable domain, rest sourced from reference TRBV30 and TRBJ2-6, is SQTIHQWPATLVQPVGSPLSLECTVEGTSNPNLYWYRQAAGRGLQLLFYSVGIGQISSEVPQNLSASRPQDRQFILSSKKLLLSDSGFYLCAWSLTGTGVGANVLTFGAGSRLTVL.

The chain carries TRBV5-1 and TRBJ2-2, with D possibly matching TRBD2 (7 bases). This CDR3 has 15 residues. V was pared by 4 bases and J by 5 bases, with 15 bases between. The germline gives CDR1 SGHRS, CDR2 YFSETQ. CDR3 DNA: TGCGCCAGCAGCCCCGAGGGGGGGGGAACCGGGGAGCTGTTTTTT. Amino acid sequence: CASSPEGGGTGELFF. Filled out from reference TRBV5-1 and TRBJ2-2, the complete variable domain reads KAGVTQTPRYLIKTRGQQVTLSCSPISGHRSVSWYQQTPGQGLQFLFEYFSETQRNKGNFPGRFSGRQFSNSRSEMNVSTLELGDSALYLCASSPEGGGTGELFFGEGSRLTVL.

This sequence joins TRBV5-1 and TRBJ2-5; D unclear. The germline V and J ends were trimmed by 2 bases and 6 bases, with 14 bases remaining between them. This CDR3 spans 14 amino acids. The germline CDR1 and CDR2 sequences are SGHRS and YFSETQ. In nucleotides, the CDR3 is TGCGCCAGCAGCTTTGGAATCGAGGTACAGACCCAGTACTTC. This translates into CASSFGIEVQTQYF. Full variable domain (remainder filled in from reference TRBV5-1 and TRBJ2-5): KAGVTQTPRYLIKTRGQQVTLSCSPISGHRSVSWYQQTPGQGLQFLFEYFSETQRNKGNFPGRFSGRQFSNSRSEMNVSTLELGDSALYLCASSFGIEVQTQYFGPGTRLLVL.

In nucleotides, the CDR3 is TGTGCCAGCAGCCAGTTGGGACTAGCGGGGGGAACAGATACGCAGTATTTT. Its translation is CASSQLGLAGGTDTQYF. V and J are TRBV4-2 and TRBJ2-3; 15 nucleotides align to TRBD2. Germline CDR1 LGHNA, CDR2 YNFKEQ. V lost 3 bases to trimming and J lost 3 bases; unmatched junction nucleotides: 4. This CDR3 has 17 amino acids.

The rearrangement links TRBV30 to TRBJ1-4; tentatively, D is TRBD1 (5 bases). The CDR3 covers 14 residues. Trimming left V 3 bases short and J 8 bases short, with 16 bases between. Germline assignment: CDR1 GTSNPN and CDR2 SVGIG (reference sequence). This CDR3 reads CAWRHISGREKLFF. Here the CDR3 DNA reads TGTGCCTGGAGACATATCTCAGGGCGAGAAAAACTGTTTTTT.

V usage is TRBV19 and J usage is TRBJ2-7; D might be TRBD1 or TRBD2, each matching 5 bases. With 4 bases removed from V and 0 bases from J, the gap between germline ends came to 10 bases. The CDR3 is 14 amino acids. CDR1 is LNHDA and CDR2 is SQIVND in the germline V gene (reference sequence). CDR3: CASSTLRGSYEQYF. CDR3 nucleotide sequence: TGTGCCAGTAGTACCCTGAGGGGCTCCTACGAGCAGTACTTC.

This chain connects TRBV5-6 to TRBJ2-7; D remains unclear. V was clipped by 7 bases and J by 1 base, with 12 bases between them. Germline V CDR1 and CDR2: SGHDT, YYEEEE. CDR3 length: 13 residues. The CDR3 protein is CASALGGSYEQYV. The CDR3 region has the DNA TGTGCCAGCGCTTTGGGTGGGTCCTACGAGCAGTACGTC.

The chain joins TRBV7-3 to TRBJ2-5; D is unclear. Germline CDR1 and CDR2: SGHTA and FQGTGA. With 2 bases removed from V and 5 bases from J, the gap between germline ends came to 12 bases. CDR3 length: 14 amino acids. The CDR3, as DNA: TGTGCCAGCAGCTTAGACCCCTCATCGGAGACCCAGTACTTC. Translating it yields CASSLDPSSETQYF.

Points on this clone: The sample has other DNA sequences that encode this CDR3 too. The chain is built from TRBV5-1 and TRBJ1-1, with D tentatively TRBD1 (5 bases). The CDR3 runs 14 residues. The germline gives CDR1 SGHRS, CDR2 YFSETQ. Trimming removed 2 bases at V and 1 base at J, with 9 bases between. This chain's CDR3 is CASSFSGTNTEAFF. CDR3 sequence (DNA): TGCGCCAGCAGCTTCTCGGGGACGAACACTGAAGCTTTCTTT.

The V call is TRBV7-6, the J call TRBJ2-7, with D possibly TRBD2 on 6 matching bases. The V and J ends lost 10 bases and 2 bases respectively, with 15 bases between them. The CDR3 is 13 residues long. In germline, CDR1 is SGHVS, CDR2 FNYEAQ. CDR3 DNA: TGTGCCATCCAAGGGGAGGCACCCTACGAGCAGTACGTC. Protein sequence: CAIQGEAPYEQYV.

This clone was seen just once. The V and J genes are TRBV2 and TRBJ1-5, with 9 bases that match TRBD1. The CDR3 loop spans 15 amino acids. The germline V gene encodes CDR1 SNHLY and CDR2 FYNNEI. V lost 6 bases, J lost 6 bases, and 9 bases stayed unmatched. The CDR3 DNA follows: TGTGCCAGCAGCGCGGGACAGGGAGAGACTCAGCCCCAGCATTTT. Translating gives CASSAGQGETQPQHF.

The chain is built from TRBV4-2 and TRBJ1-4, with TRBD1 matching 9 bases. V lost 5 bases, J lost 0 bases, and 7 bases stayed unmatched. Germline CDR1 and CDR2: LGHNA and YNFKEQ. There are 17 residues in the CDR3. The CDR3 loop is CASSYGQGTATNEKLFF. The CDR3 nucleotides read TGTGCCAGCAGCTACGGACAGGGGACTGCAACTAATGAAAAACTGTTTTTT.

The chain combines TRBV19 with TRBJ2-1; 10 bases map to TRBD1. This CDR3 has 15 residues. Losses at the gene ends were 4 bases for V and 8 bases for J; bases not matched to a gene: 8. Germline V gene lookup returns CDR1 LNHDA and CDR2 SQIVND (reference sequence). In DNA form, the CDR3 reads TGTGCCAGTAGTACGGGACAGGGGTTGATCGATGAGCAGTTCTTC. This gives the protein CASSTGQGLIDEQFF.

V is TRBV24-1 and J is TRBJ2-7; TRBD1 agrees at 11 bases. V was clipped by 1 base and J by 3 bases; unmatched bases: 4. The CDR3 consists of 16 residues. The germline gives CDR1 KGHDR, CDR2 SFDVKD. The DNA for the CDR3 is TGTGCCACCAGTGATTTCCGGGACAGGGGGTTCTACGAGCAGTACGTC. This gives the protein CATSDFRDRGFYEQYV.

The chain couples TRBV4-2 to TRBJ1-6, with a tentative D call TRBD1 (6 bases). CDR3 length: 15 residues. The germline V and J ends were trimmed by 3 bases and 7 bases, with 13 bases remaining between them. The germline CDR1 and CDR2 sequences are LGHNA and YNFKEQ. In DNA, the CDR3 is TGTGCCAGCAGCCAGCCACAGGGTTACAATTCACCCCTCCACTTT. This encodes CASSQPQGYNSPLHF.

The chain couples TRBV9 to TRBJ1-2; a weak D match, TRBD1 (5 bases). With 4 bases removed from V and 6 bases from J, the gap between germline ends came to 13 bases. The CDR3 extends over 13 amino acids. Germline CDR1 SGDLS, CDR2 YYNGEE. The CDR3 region has the DNA TGTGCCAGCAGCCCAGGGACTATCCATGGCTACACCTTC. It encodes CASSPGTIHGYTF.

V usage is TRBV29-1 and J usage is TRBJ1-1; TRBD1 matches at 7 bases. The junction had 6 bases not matched to a gene; V was cut back by 7 bases and J by 4 bases. Looked up from germline, CDR1 is SQVTM and CDR2 is ANQGSEA. The CDR3 contains 12 residues. The CDR3 sequence is CSARQGRTEAFF. In DNA, the CDR3 is TGCAGCGCTCGACAGGGTCGCACTGAAGCTTTCTTT. The full variable domain, completed using reference TRBV29-1 and TRBJ1-1, is SAVISQKPSRDICQRGTSLTIQCQVDSQVTMMFWYRQQPGQSLTLIATANQGSEATYESGFVIDKFPISRPNLTFSTLTVSNMSPEDSSIYLCSARQGRTEAFFGQGTRLTVV.